The clone carrying this T cell receptor (beta chain) showed up many times. The antigen remains undetermined. Mismatch with germline at one junction end may stem from a read error. The data stem from a study of T cells in Graves' hyperthyroidism and ophthalmopathy. The CDR3 has 13 residues. CDR1 is SSHAT, CDR2 FNYEAQ, per germline (reference sequence). RNA transcripts were the template for amplifying TCR beta CDR3 regions. First-round RT-PCR targeting the TCR CDR3 was performed with the HTBI primer set. TCRdb processed the multiplex PCR reads anew with MiXCR; each CDR3 protein has one entry. This sample has under 450,000 distinct CDR3 sequences; roughly 13% occur once, and the top ten carry 20% to 25%. Patients were excluded for uncontrolled infection, other autoimmune disease, pregnancy or lactation. The blood sample was taken at first hyperthyroidism diagnosis, before any ophthalmopathy symptoms. Study results and caveats: Most clonotypes that expanded in the thyroid above 0.001 also showed up in blood. Ophthalmopathy got predicted by the model a median approximately 6.4 months before its onset.

This receptor was identified in a man aged 25 to 45 with Graves' hyperthyroidism that later progressed to Graves' ophthalmopathy. The chain combines TRBV7-7 with TRBJ2-7, with D maybe TRBD2 (6 bases). The sequencing input was blood. The CDR3 region is CASSRLDGREQYF. DNA of the CDR3: TGTGCTAGCAGCCGACTAGACGGACGGGAGCAGTACTTC.